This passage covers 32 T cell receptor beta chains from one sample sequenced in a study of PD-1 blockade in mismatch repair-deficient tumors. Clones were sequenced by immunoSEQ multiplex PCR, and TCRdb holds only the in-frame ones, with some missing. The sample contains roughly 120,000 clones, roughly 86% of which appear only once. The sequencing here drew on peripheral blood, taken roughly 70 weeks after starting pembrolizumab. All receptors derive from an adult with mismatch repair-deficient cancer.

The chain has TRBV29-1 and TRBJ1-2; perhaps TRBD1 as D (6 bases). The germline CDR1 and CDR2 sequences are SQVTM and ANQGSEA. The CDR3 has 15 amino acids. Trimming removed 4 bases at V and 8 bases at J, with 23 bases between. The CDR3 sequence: CSVVGRGGLVDGYTF. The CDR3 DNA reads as TGCAGCGTTGTGGGTCGCGGGGGCCTTGTAGACGGCTACACCTTC.

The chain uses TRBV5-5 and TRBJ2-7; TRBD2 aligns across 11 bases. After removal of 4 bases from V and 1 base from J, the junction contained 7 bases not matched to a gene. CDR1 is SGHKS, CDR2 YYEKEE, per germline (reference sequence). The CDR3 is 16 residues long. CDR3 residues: CASSRSGTSGSYEQYF. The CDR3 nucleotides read TGTGCCAGCAGCAGATCCGGGACTAGCGGTTCCTACGAGCAGTACTTC.

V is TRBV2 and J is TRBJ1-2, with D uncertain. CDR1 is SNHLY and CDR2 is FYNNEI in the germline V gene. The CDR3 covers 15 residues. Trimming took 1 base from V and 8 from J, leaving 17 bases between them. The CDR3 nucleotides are TGTGCCAGCAGTGAAGGAAGGGTAGGGCTTCTCGGCTACACCTTC. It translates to CASSEGRVGLLGYTF.

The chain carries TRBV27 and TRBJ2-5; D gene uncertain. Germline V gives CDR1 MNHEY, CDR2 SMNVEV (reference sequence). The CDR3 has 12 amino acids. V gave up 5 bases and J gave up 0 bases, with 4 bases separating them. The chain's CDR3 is CASSPNQETQYF. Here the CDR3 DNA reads TGTGCCAGCAGTCCCAACCAAGAGACCCAGTACTTC.

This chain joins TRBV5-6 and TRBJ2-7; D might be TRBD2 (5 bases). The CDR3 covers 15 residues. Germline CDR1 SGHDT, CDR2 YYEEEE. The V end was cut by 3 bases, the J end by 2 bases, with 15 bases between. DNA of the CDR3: TGTGCCAGCAGCTCGGCGAGCGCCGGGGCCTACGAGCAGTACTTC. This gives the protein CASSSASAGAYEQYF.

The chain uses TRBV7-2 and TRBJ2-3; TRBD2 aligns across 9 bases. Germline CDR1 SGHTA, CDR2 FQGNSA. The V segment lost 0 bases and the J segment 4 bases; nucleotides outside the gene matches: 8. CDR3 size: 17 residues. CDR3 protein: CASSLASAGGRADTQYF. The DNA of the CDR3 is TGTGCCAGCAGCTTAGCGTCCGCGGGAGGGCGCGCAGATACGCAGTATTTT.

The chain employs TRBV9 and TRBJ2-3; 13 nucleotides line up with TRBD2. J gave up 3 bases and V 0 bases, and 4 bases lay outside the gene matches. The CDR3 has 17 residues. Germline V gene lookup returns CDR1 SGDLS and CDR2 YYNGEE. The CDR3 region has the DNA TGTGCCAGCAGCGTAGGGACTAGCGGGAGTGGGACAGATACGCAGTATTTT. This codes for CASSVGTSGSGTDTQYF. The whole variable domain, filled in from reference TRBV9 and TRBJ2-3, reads DSGVTQTPKHLITATGQRVTLRCSPRSGDLSVYWYQQSLDQGLQFLIQYYNGEERAKGNILERFSAQQFPDLHSELNLSSLELGDSALYFCASSVGTSGSGTDTQYFGPGTRLTVL.

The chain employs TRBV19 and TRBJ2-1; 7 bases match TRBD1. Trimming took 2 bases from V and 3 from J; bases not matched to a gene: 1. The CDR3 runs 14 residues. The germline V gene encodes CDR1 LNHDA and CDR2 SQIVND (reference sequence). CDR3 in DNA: TGTGCCAGTAGTATAAGGGGGCTCTACAATGAGCAGTTCTTC. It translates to CASSIRGLYNEQFF.

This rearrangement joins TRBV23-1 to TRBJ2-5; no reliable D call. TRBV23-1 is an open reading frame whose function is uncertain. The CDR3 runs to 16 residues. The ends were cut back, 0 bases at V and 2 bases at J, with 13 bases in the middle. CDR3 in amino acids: CASSQSAQVGQETQYF. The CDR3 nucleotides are TGCGCCAGCAGTCAATCGGCACAAGTGGGACAAGAGACCCAGTACTTC.

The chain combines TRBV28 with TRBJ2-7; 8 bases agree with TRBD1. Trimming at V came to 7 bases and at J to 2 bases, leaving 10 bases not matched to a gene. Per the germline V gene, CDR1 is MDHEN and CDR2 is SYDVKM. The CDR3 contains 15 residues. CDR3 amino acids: CASKFAGTGTYEQYF. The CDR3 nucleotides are TGTGCCAGCAAATTTGCCGGGACAGGCACCTACGAGCAGTACTTC.

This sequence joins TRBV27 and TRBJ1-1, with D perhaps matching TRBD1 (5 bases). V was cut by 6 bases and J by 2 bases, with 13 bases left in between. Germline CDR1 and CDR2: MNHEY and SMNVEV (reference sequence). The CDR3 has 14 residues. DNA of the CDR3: TGTGCCAGCAGCTCGTGGGGCACTAACACTGAAGCTTTCTTT. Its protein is CASSSWGTNTEAFF.

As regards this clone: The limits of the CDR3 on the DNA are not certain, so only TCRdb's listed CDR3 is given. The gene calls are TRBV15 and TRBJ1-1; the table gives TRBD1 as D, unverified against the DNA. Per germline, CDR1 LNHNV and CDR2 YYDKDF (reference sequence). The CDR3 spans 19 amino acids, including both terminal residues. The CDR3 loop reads CATSSEGTGDFRGNTEAFF.

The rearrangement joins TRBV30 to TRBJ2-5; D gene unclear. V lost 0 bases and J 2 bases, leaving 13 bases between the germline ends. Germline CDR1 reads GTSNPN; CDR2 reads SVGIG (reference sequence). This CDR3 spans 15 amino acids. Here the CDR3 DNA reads TGTGCCTGGAGTGTAGGTGGTGGTGCACAAGAGACCCAGTACTTC. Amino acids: CAWSVGGGAQETQYF.

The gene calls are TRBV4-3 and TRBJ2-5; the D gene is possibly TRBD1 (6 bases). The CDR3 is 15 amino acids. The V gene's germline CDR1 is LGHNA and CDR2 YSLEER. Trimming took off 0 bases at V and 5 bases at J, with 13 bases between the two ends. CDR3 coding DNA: TGCGCCAGCAGCCAAGATCAGGGCCAGGGGGAGACCCAGTACTTC. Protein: CASSQDQGQGETQYF.

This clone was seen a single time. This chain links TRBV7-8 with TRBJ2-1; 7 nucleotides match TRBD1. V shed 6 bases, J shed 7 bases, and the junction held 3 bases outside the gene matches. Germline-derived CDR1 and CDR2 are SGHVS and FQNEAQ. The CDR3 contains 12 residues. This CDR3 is CASRLQGNEQFF. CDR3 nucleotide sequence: TGTGCCAGCAGGCTACAGGGGAATGAGCAGTTCTTC.

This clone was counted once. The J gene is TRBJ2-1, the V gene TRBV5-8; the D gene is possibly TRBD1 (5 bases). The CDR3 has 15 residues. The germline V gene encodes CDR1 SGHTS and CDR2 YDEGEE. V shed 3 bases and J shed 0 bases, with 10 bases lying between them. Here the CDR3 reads CASSYRLRSYNEQFF. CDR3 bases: TGTGCCAGCAGCTACAGGCTTCGCTCCTACAATGAGCAGTTCTTC.

CDR3 protein: CASSSGAGGAYEQYF. DNA for the CDR3: TGTGCCAGCAGCTCGGGGGCGGGAGGGGCCTACGAGCAGTACTTC. The chain uses TRBV7-8 and TRBJ2-7; 9 nucleotides match TRBD2. The CDR3 runs to 15 residues. Trimming cost V 4 bases and J 2 bases; bases outside gene matches: 6. Germline CDR1 is SGHVS and CDR2 is FQNEAQ.

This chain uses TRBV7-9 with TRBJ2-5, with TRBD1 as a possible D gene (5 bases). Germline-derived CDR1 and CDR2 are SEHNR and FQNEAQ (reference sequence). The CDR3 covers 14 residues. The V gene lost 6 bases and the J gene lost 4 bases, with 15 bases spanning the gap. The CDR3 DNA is TGTGCCAGCAGAGCTGCAGGGAATAGAGAGACCCAGTACTTC. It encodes CASRAAGNRETQYF.

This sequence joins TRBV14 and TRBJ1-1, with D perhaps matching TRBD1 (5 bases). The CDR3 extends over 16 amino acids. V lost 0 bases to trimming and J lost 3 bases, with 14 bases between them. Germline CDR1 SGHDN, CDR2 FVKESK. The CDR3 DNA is TGTGCCAGCAGCCAAGATGACAGACTAAAGGACACTGAAGCTTTCTTT. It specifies CASSQDDRLKDTEAFF.

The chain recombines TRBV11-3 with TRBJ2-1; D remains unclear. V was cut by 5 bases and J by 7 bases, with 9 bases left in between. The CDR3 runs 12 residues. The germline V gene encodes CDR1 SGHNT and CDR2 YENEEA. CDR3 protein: CASSLGTNEQFF. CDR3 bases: TGTGCCAGCAGCCTAGGCACAAATGAGCAGTTCTTC.

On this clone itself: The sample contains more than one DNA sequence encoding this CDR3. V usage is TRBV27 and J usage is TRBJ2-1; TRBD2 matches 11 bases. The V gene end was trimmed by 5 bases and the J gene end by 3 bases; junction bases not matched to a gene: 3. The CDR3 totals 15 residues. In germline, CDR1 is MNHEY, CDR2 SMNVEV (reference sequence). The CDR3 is CASSPGTSGYNEQFF. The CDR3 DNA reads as TGTGCCAGCAGTCCAGGGACTAGCGGCTACAATGAGCAGTTCTTC.

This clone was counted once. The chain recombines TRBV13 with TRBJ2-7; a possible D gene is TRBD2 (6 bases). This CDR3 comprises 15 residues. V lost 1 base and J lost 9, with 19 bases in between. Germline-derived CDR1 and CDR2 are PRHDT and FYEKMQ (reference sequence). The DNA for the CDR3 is TGTGCCAGCAGCTTAGAGAGAGGGCCATTGGGAGGGCAGTACTTC. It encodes CASSLERGPLGGQYF.

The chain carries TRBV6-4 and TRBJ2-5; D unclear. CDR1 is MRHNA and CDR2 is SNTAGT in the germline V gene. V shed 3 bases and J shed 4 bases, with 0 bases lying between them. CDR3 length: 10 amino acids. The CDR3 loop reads CASSEETQYF. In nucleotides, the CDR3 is TGTGCCAGCAGTGAAGAGACCCAGTACTTC.

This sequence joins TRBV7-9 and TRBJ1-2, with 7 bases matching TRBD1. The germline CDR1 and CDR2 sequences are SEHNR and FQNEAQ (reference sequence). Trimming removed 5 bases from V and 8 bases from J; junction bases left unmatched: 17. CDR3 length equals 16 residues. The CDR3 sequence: CASSPDVDRLGSGYTF. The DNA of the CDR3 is TGTGCCAGCAGCCCTGACGTGGACAGGCTTGGTAGCGGCTACACCTTC.

CDR3 protein: CASSLLGTGEYIQYF. The DNA for the CDR3 is TGTGCCAGCAGTTTACTGGGGACAGGGGAGTACATTCAGTACTTC. V is TRBV28 and J is TRBJ2-4, with 10 bases matching TRBD1. Germline CDR1 is MDHEN and CDR2 is SYDVKM. This CDR3 comprises 15 residues. With 2 bases clipped from V and 8 bases from J, the junction kept 6 bases outside the gene matches.

CDR3 bases: TGTGCCAGTAGCCTCTTAGGGAGCGGGAGTGTCGACGAGCAGTACTTC. Its protein is CASSLLGSGSVDEQYF. The V call is TRBV19, the J call TRBJ2-7; 8 bases agree with TRBD2. With 6 bases clipped from V and 5 bases from J, the junction kept 15 bases outside the gene matches. This CDR3 comprises 16 residues. CDR1 and CDR2 from the germline V gene are LNHDA and SQIVND (reference sequence).

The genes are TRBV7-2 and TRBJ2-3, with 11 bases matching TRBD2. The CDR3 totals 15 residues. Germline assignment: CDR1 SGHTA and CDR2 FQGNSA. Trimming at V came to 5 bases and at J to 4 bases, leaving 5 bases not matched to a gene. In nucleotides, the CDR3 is TGTGCCAGCAGCCCGACTAGCGGGAAGGCAGATACGCAGTATTTT. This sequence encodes CASSPTSGKADTQYF. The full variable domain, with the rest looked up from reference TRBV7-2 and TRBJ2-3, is GAGVSQSPSNKVTEKGKDVELRCDPISGHTALYWYRQSLGQGLEFLIYFQGNSAPDKSGLPSDRFSAERTGGSVSTLTIQRTQQEDSAVYLCASSPTSGKADTQYFGPGTRLTVL.

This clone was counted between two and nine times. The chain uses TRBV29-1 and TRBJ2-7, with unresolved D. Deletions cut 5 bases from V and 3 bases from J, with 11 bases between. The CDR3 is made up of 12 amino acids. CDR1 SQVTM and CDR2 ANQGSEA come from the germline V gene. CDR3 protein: CSVKAQDYEQYF. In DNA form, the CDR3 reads TGCAGCGTTAAGGCCCAGGACTACGAGCAGTACTTC.

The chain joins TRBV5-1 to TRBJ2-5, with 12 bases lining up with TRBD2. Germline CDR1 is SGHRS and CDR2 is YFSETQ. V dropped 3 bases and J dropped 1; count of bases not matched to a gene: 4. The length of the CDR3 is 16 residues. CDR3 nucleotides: TGCGCCAGCAGCTCCCTAGCGGGAGGGGGCCAAGAGACCCAGTACTTC. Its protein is CASSSLAGGGQETQYF.

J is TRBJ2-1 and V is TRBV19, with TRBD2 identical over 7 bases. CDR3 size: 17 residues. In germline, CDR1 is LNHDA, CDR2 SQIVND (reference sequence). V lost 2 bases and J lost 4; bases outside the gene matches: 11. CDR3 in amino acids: CASSISEGSGLYNEQFF. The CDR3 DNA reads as TGTGCCAGTAGTATATCAGAGGGTAGCGGGCTATACAATGAGCAGTTCTTC. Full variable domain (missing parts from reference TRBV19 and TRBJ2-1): DGGITQSPKYLFRKEGQNVTLSCEQNLNHDAMYWYRQDPGQGLRLIYYSQIVNDFQKGDIAEGYSVSREKKESFPLTVTSAQKNPTAFYLCASSISEGSGLYNEQFFGPGTRLTVL.

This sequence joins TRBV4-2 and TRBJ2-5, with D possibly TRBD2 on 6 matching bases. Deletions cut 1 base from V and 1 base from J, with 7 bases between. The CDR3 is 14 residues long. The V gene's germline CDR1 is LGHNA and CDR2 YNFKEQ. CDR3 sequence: CASSQGGLQETQYF. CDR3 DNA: TGTGCCAGCAGCCAAGGGGGACTCCAAGAGACCCAGTACTTC.

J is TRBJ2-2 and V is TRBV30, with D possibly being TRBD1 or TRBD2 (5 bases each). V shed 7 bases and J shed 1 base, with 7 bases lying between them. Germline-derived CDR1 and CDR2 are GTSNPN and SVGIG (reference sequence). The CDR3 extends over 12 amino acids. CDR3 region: CASGGNTGELFF. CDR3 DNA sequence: TGTGCCTCTGGGGGGAACACCGGGGAGCTGTTTTTT.